This paragraph covers one T cell receptor beta chain sequence. Antigen specificity is unknown. This sample was taken from a study of beta chain features in type 1 diabetes. Study-wide context: The patient and healthy donor groups were comparable for age, gender and cell yields. Regarding the study as a whole: PCR might preferentially amplify shorter templates, equally in patients and controls.

The CDR3 length is 16 residues. Germline loops: CDR1 SGHTA, CDR2 FQGNSA. V lost 3 bases and J lost 5; bases outside the gene matches: 11. The investigators reverse transcribed all of the isolated RNA, so they sequenced expressed TCRB transcripts. Reads from naive, central memory and regulatory T cell samples averaged roughly 3.3 million. The protocol was immunoSEQ multiplex PCR, while the TCRdb copy is restricted to in-frame clones and leaves out a portion. The data hold about 360,000 clones, with around an eighth observed a single time. Sequenced: naive CD4+ T cells from blood. The chain uses TRBV7-2 and TRBJ2-7; TRBD1 matches 9 bases. This TCR was sampled from a man aged 18 to 35 in good health. CDR3 sequence reads: CASSFGTGPGGDEQYF. As DNA, the CDR3 is TGTGCCAGCAGCTTTGGGACAGGGCCAGGCGGAGACGAGCAGTACTTC. The variable domain in full, with the rest retrieved from reference TRBV7-2 and TRBJ2-7, is GAGVSQSPSNKVTEKGKDVELRCDPISGHTALYWYRQSLGQGLEFLIYFQGNSAPDKSGLPSDRFSAERTGGSVSTLTIQRTQQEDSAVYLCASSFGTGPGGDEQYFGPGTRLTVT.